The TCR beta chain described here comes from a study of molecular identifiers for immune sequencing clone quantification. Study-wide background: Replicate experiments divided RNA from roughly 20,000 or 100,000 naive CD8 cells into five parts and sequenced four.

Of note for this clonotype: The antigen is undetermined.

In TCRdb, the PCR reads were re-called with MiXCR into one record per CDR3 protein. This table holds 490,000 or so distinct CDR3 sequences, 25% found once. Study results and limitations: Clones of above 20 RNA copies carried over 97% of effector molecules; in naive cells they carried under 1%. Jurkat TCR RNA spiked in from one cell reportedly remained identifiable amid 970,000 or so naive cells.

The germline CDR1 and CDR2 sequences are MGHRA and YSYEKL. There are 15 residues in the CDR3. V was cut by 4 bases and J by 1 base, with 12 bases left in between. V and J are TRBV4-1 and TRBJ2-3; D unclear. Sequencing used naive CD8+ T cells from blood, with Jurkat cell RNA spiked in. Specified subset: FACS-sorted CD8+CD4-CCR7+CD45RA+ naive T cells. The sequence came from a human donor in good health. Some libraries in this study had Jurkat cell RNA spiked in. The CDR3 DNA follows: TGCGCCAGCAGCCGGCCACCACCCGGCACAGATACGCAGTATTTT. Encoded protein: CASSRPPPGTDTQYF.